This paragraph covers one TCR beta chain sequence. This CDR3 has 14 amino acids. V dropped 6 bases and J dropped 2; count of bases not matched to a gene: 6. Germline CDR1 reads SGHTA; CDR2 reads FQGNSA. Profiling relied on immunoSEQ multiplex PCR, and the TCRdb table lists in-frame clones only, not all of them. The table records about 200,000 clones, more than 70% of them present only once. This sample is drawn from a study of blood T cell repertoires in COVID-19. The cohort comprised adults aged roughly 18 to 95 years residing in under 30 US areas. The J gene is TRBJ2-5, the V gene TRBV7-2, with 7 nucleotides matching TRBD2. The origin of this receptor is a man aged 40-50 years with acute COVID-19. Sequencing was done on a sample of PBMCs or T cells enriched from blood (not recorded which). CDR3 sequence: CASRETSDQETQYF. DNA of the CDR3: TGTGCCAGCAGAGAAACTAGCGATCAAGAGACCCAGTACTTC. Drawing the rest from reference TRBV7-2 and TRBJ2-5, the complete variable domain is GAGVSQSPSNKVTEKGKDVELRCDPISGHTALYWYRQSLGQGLEFLIYFQGNSAPDKSGLPSDRFSAERTGGSVSTLTIQRTQQEDSAVYLCASRETSDQETQYFGPGTRLLVL.